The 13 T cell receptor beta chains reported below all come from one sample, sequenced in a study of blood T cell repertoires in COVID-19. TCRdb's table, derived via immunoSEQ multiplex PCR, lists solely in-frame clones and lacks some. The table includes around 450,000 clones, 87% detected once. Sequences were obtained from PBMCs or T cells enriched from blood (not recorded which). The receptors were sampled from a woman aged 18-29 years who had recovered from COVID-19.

Written as DNA, the CDR3 is TGTGCCAGCAGCTTACTGACTAGTATTGACGGTGAGCAGTTCTTC. Translating it yields CASSLLTSIDGEQFF. The J gene is TRBJ2-1, the V gene TRBV7-2, with a tentative D call TRBD2 (6 bases). Germline CDR1 is SGHTA and CDR2 is FQGNSA. This CDR3 spans 15 amino acids. Trimming removed 2 bases at V and 9 bases at J, with 17 bases between. Combining the CDR3 with reference TRBV7-2 and TRBJ2-1 gives the whole variable domain GAGVSQSPSNKVTEKGKDVELRCDPISGHTALYWYRQSLGQGLEFLIYFQGNSAPDKSGLPSDRFSAERTGGSVSTLTIQRTQQEDSAVYLCASSLLTSIDGEQFFGPGTRLTVL.

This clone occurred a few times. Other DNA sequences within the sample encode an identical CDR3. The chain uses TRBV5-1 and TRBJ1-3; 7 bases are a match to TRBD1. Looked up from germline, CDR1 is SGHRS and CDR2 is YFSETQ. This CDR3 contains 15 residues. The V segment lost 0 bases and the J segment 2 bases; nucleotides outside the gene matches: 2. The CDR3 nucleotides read TGCGCCAGCAGCTTGGCAGGGGGTGCTGGAAACACCATATATTTT. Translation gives CASSLAGGAGNTIYF.

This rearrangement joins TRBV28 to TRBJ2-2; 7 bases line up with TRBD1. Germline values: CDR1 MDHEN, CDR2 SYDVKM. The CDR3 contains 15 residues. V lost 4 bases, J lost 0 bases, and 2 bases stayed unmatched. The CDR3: CASSSTGANTGELFF. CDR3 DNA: TGTGCCAGCAGTTCTACAGGGGCGAACACCGGGGAGCTGTTTTTT.

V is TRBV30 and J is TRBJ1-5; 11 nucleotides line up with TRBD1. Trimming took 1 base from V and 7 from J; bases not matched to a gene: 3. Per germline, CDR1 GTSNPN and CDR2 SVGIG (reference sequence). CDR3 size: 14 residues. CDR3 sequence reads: CAWSGTGGGQPQHF. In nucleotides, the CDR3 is TGTGCCTGGAGTGGGACAGGGGGCGGGCAGCCCCAGCATTTT.

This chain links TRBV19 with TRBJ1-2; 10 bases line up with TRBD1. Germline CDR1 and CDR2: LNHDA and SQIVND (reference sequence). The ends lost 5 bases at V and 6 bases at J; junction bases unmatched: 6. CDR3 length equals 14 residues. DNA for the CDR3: TGTGCCAGTAGTGCTCGACAGGGGGCTAATGGCTACACCTTC. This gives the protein CASSARQGANGYTF. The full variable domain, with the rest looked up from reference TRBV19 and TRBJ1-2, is DGGITQSPKYLFRKEGQNVTLSCEQNLNHDAMYWYRQDPGQGLRLIYYSQIVNDFQKGDIAEGYSVSREKKESFPLTVTSAQKNPTAFYLCASSARQGANGYTFGSGTRLTVV.

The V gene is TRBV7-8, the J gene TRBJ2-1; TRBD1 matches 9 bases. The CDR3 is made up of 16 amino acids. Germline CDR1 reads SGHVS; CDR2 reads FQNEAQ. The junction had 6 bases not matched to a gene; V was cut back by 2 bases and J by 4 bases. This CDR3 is CASSLSRDRAYNEQFF. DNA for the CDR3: TGTGCCAGCAGCTTATCCCGGGACAGGGCTTACAATGAGCAGTTCTTC.

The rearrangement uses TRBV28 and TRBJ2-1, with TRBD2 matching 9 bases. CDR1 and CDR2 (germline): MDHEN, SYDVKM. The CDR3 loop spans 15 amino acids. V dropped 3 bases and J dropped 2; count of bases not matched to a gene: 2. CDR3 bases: TGTGCCAGCAGTTTGGCTAGCGGGGCCTACAATGAGCAGTTCTTC. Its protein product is CASSLASGAYNEQFF. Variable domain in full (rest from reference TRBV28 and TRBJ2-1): DVKVTQSSRYLVKRTGEKVFLECVQDMDHENMFWYRQDPGLGLRLIYFSYDVKMKEKGDIPEGYSVSREKKERFSLILESASTNQTSMYLCASSLASGAYNEQFFGPGTRLTVL.

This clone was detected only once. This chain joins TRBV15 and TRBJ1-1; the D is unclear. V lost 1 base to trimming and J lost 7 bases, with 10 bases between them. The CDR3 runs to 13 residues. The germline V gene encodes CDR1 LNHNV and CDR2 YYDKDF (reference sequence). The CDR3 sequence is CATSRGFLREAFF. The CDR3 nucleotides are TGTGCCACCAGCAGAGGTTTCCTTCGTGAAGCTTTCTTT.

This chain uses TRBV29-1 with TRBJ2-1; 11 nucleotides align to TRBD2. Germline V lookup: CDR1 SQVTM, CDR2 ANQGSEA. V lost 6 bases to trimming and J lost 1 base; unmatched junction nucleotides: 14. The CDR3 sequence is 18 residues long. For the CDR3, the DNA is TGCAGCGTGGGAGAGATAGCGGGGGGGCTATGGTCCTACAATGAGCAGTTCTTC. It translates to CSVGEIAGGLWSYNEQFF.

CDR3 nucleotides: TGTGCCACCAGCAGAGATCGAGGAAGGAGCTCTGGAAACACCATATATTTT. This gives the protein CATSRDRGRSSGNTIYF. The V call is TRBV15, the J call TRBJ1-3; D is unresolved. The CDR3 spans 17 residues. CDR1 is LNHNV, CDR2 YYDKDF, per germline (reference sequence). Trimming stripped 0 bases from V and 0 bases from J, with 12 bases between.

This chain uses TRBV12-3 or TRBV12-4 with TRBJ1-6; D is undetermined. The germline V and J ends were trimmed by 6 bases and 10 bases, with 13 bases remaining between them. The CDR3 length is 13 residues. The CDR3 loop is CASRDQSGSPLHF. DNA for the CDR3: TGTGCCAGCAGGGACCAGTCGGGATCACCCCTCCACTTT.

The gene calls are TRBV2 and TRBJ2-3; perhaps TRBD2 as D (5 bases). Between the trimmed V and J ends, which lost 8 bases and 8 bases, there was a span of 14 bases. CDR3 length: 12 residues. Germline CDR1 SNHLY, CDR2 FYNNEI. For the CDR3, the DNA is TGTGCCAGCCGCCTCCAAACTAGTACGCAGTATTTT. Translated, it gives CASRLQTSTQYF.

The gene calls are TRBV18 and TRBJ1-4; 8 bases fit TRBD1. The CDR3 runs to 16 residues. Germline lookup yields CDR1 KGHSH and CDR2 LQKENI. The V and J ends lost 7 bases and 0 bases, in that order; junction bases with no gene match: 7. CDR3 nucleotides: TGTGCCAGCTGCAGGGGGCTAGTCGCAACTAATGAAAAACTGTTTTTT. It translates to CASCRGLVATNEKLFF.